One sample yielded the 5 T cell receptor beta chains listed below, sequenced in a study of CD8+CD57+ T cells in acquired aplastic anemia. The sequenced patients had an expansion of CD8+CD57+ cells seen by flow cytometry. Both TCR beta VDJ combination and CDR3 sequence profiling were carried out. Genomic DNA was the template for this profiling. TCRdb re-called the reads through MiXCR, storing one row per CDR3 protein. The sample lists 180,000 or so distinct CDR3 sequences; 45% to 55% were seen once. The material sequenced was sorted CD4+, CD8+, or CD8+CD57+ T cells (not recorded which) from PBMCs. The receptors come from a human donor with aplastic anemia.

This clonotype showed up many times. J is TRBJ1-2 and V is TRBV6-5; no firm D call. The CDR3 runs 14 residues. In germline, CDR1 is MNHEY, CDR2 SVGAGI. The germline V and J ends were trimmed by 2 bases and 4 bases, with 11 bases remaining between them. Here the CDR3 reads CASSYADSFYGYTF. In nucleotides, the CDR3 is TGTGCCAGCAGTTACGCTGACTCTTTCTATGGCTACACCTTC.

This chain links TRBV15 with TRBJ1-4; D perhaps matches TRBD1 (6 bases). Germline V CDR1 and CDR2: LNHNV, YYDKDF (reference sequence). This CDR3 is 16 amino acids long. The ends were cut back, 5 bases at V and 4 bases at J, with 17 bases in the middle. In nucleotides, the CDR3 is TGTGCCACCAGCCCTACCAACAGGGTTAATAATGAAAAACTGTTTTTT. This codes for CATSPTNRVNNEKLFF.

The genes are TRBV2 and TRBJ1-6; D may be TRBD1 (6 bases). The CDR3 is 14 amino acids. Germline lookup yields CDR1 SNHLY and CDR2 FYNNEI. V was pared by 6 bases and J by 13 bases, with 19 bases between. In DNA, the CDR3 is TGTGCCAGCAGGCGACAGGATGTGATGTCGCCCCTCCACTTT. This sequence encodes CASRRQDVMSPLHF.

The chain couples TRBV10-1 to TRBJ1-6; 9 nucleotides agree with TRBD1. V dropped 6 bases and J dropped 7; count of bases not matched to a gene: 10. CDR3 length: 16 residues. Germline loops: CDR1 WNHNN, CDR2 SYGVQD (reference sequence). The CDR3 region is CASSDRGASWNSPLHF. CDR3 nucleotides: TGCGCCAGCAGCGACAGGGGGGCATCTTGGAATTCACCCCTCCACTTT.

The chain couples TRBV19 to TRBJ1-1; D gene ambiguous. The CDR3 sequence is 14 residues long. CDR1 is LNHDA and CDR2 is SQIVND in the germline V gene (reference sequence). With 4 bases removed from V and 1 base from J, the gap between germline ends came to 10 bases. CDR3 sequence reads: CASSRGRENTEAFF. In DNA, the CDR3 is TGTGCCAGTAGTAGAGGACGGGAGAACACTGAAGCTTTCTTT.